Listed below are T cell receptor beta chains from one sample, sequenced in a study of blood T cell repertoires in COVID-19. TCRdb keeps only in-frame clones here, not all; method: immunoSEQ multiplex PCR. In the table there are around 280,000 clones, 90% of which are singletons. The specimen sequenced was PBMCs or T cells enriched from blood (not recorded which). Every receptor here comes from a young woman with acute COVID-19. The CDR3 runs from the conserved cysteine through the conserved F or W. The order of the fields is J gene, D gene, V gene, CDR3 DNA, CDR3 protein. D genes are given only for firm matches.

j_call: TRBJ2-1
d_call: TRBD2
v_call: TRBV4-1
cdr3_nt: TGCGCCAGCAGCCAAGCACTAGCGGGAGGGAAGAGTGAGCAGTTCTTC
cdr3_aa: CASSQALAGGKSEQFF

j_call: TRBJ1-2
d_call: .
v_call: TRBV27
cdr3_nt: TGTGCCAGCAGGAGAACAGTCAACTATGGCTACACCTTC
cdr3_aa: CASRRTVNYGYTF

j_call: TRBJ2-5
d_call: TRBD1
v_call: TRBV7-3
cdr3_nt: TGTGCCAGCAGCTTAGGGACAGGGAGCTTTTACCAAGAGACCCAGTACTTC
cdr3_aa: CASSLGTGSFYQETQYF

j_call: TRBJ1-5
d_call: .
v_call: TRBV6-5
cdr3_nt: TGTGCCAGCCGAGCTAACAGCAATCAGCCCCAGCATTTT
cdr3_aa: CASRANSNQPQHF

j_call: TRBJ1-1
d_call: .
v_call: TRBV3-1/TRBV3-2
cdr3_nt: TGTGCCAGCAGCCAAGGGTGGGGGGGCACTGAAGCTTTCTTT
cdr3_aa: CASSQGWGGTEAFF

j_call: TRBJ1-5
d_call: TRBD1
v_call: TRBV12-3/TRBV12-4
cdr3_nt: TGTGCCAGCAGCCAGGGGGGCAATCAGCCCCAGCATTTT
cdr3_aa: CASSQGGNQPQHF

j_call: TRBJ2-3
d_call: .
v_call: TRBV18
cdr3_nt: TGTGCCAGCTCACCCGGGAACCTAGCCCCACCGAGGACAGATACGCAGTATTTT
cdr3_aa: CASSPGNLAPPRTDTQYF

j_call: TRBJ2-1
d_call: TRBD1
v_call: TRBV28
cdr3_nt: TGTGCCAGCGGGGGACAGGGATCCTACAATGAGCAGTTCTTC
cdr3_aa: CASGGQGSYNEQFF

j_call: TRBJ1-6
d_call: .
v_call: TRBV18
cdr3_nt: TGTGCCAGCTCACCAACCGGGGGATCACCCCTCCACTTT
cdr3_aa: CASSPTGGSPLHF

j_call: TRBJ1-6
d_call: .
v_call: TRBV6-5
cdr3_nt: TGTGCCAGCAGTTACTCGGTCCACGAAGCATTTTCACCCCTCCACTTT
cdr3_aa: CASSYSVHEAFSPLHF

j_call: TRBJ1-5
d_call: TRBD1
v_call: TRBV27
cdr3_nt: TGTGCCAGCAGCCTGGGGACAGGGGGTCAGCCCCAGCATTTT
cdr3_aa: CASSLGTGGQPQHF

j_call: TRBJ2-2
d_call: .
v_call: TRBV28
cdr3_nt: TGTGCCAGCAGGAGTGCGAACACCGGGGAGCTGTTTTTT
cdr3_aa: CASRSANTGELFF

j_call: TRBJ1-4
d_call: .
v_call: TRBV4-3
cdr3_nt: TGCGCCAGCAGCCAAGACAGGGCCATTCCCAATGAAAAACTGTTTTTT
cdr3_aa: CASSQDRAIPNEKLFF

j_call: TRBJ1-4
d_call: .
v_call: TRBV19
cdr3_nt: TGTGCCAGTAGTATCTCCAGAACTAATGAAAAACTGTTTTTT
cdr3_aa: CASSISRTNEKLFF